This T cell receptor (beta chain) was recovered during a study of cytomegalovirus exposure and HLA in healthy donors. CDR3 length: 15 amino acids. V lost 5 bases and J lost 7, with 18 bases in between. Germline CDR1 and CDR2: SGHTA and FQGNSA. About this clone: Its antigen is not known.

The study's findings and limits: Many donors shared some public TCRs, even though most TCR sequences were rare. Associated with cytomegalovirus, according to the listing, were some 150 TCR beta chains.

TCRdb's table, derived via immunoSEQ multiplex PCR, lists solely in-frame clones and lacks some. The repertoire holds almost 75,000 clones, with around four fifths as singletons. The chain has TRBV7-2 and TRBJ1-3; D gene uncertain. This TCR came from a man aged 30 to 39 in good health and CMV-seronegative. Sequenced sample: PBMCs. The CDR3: CASSQMRARWNTIYF. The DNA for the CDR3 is TGTGCCAGCAGCCAGATGAGGGCGCGGTGGAACACCATATATTTT.